This record concerns one TCR beta chain sequence. The table came from immunoSEQ multiplex PCR; TCRdb's copy has only in-frame clones and leaves some out. Here the sample spans 56,000 or so clones, about 87% being singletons. This sample was included in a study of T cell responses to AZD1222 COVID-19 vaccine. CDR1 MNHEY and CDR2 SMNVEV come from the germline V gene (reference sequence). V dropped 0 bases and J dropped 1 base, with 3 bases sitting between them. The CDR3 covers 13 residues. The chain uses TRBV27 and TRBJ1-1, with D unclear. The receptor was isolated from an adult in good health. The input for sequencing was peripheral blood, taken on day 0 of AZD1222 vaccination. CDR3 DNA: TGTGCCAGCAGTTTATCGAGGAACACTGAAGCTTTCTTT. Translating it yields CASSLSRNTEAFF.